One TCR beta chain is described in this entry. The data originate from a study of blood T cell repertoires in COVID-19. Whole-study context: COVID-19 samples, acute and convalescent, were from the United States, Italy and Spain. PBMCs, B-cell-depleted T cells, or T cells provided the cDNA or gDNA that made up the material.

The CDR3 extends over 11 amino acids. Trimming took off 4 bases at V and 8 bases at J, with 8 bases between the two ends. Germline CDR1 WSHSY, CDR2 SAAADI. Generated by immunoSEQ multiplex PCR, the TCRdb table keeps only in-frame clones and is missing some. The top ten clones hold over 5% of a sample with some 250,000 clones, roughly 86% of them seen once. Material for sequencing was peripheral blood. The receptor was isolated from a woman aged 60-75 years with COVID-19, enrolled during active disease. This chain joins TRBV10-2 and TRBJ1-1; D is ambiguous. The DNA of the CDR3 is TGCGCCAGCAGTGCTGGCGGGGAAGCTTTCTTT. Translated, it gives CASSAGGEAFF.